This T cell receptor (beta chain) appears in the sequencing data of a study of cytomegalovirus exposure and HLA in healthy donors. Study conclusions and caveats: Reportedly, a later analysis found an Asian-associated ancestry cluster had fewer N-insertions than the roughly 700-donor mean. Some public TCRs appeared in many individuals, while most sequences were rare. Among CMV-associated TCR beta chains, most appeared HLA-restricted in a later analysis.

This CDR3 has 14 amino acids. Germline CDR1 and CDR2: KGHSH and LQKENI. Trimming took 4 bases from V and 1 from J, leaving 11 bases between them. While unrecorded immune exposures were likely, the donors were nominally healthy when sampled. PCR amplification relied on 60 Vbeta primers (plus 13 Jbeta primers). Here immunoSEQ multiplex PCR was the method, and the copy in TCRdb shows in-frame clones only, minus some. The table records approximately 150,000 clones, approximately 85% of them present only once. As concerns this clone: What it binds is unknown.

The chain uses TRBV18 and TRBJ2-7, with D perhaps TRBD1 (5 bases). Material for sequencing was PBMCs. This clonotype was obtained from a girl aged 5-17 years in good health and CMV-seropositive. The CDR3: CASSLTGISYEQYF. The CDR3 nucleotides are TGTGCCAGCTCACTTACAGGAATATCCTACGAGCAGTACTTC.